This T cell receptor beta chain was observed in a study of identical twins (dated by TCRdb to 2015 to 2016). Study-wide context: To test whether fetal clonotypes persist, the study used deep sequencing on TCR alpha and beta repertoires from monozygotic twins, unrelated adults of various ages, and cord blood. To rule out contamination, the twin experiments were replicated at different times with different library preparation protocols.

Every donor in the study was a healthy Caucasian. Study-level results and caveats: The excess sharing between twins in beta out-of-frame sequences was weaker because fewer shared sequences reduced the signal-to-noise ratio. Fewer insertions were carried by abundant cord blood beta clonotypes, a similar but weaker trend appeared in young adult naive repertoires, and no such trend appeared in memory repertoires. Compared with coincidental sharing between unrelated individuals, out-of-frame TCR alpha sequences shared between twins showed an excess of sequences with low generation probability. Because the same donors could not be followed over many years, the conclusions depended on cross-sectional statistical analysis. Zero-insertion analyses could be partly confounded by invariant T cells such as MAIT and iNKT, although diverse VJ usage argued against such confounding for most clonotypes. Recombination models systematically underestimated out-of-frame TCR alpha sharing in monozygotic twins but agreed with sharing between unrelated individuals.

To prepare the library, 5' RACE was applied. This sample was sequenced with an Illumina HiSeq 2000. Template switching added a universal primer binding site, and the final cDNA carried a unique molecular identifier that allowed TCR cDNA molecules to be counted accurately. First-strand cDNA for TCR alpha and beta chains was synthesized from specific primers in the conserved constant-segment region. To control for contamination, every cDNA library was double barcoded, receiving both a SMART-Mk sample barcode and Illumina barcodes. Two successive PCR steps introduced TruSeq adapter sequences along with Illumina sample barcodes. TCR alpha and beta cDNA libraries were sequenced on the Illumina HiSeq platform with custom primers. From the authors' description of their analysis: MiGEC was used to process raw reads and extract unique molecular identifiers, and MiXCR was used to find CDR3 positions. Recombination models were inferred per individual with the repgenHMM and IGoR tools using an EM algorithm. The analysis of shared clonotypes was done with the tcR package in R, with sharing normalized by the product of cloneset sizes. To study raw recombination free of thymic and clonal selection effects, out-of-frame nonproductive sequences were analyzed. TCRdb ran its own pipeline on the public reads, namely fastp trimming at Q25 and MiXCR clone calling, and kept in-frame beta chains. Each record represents a unique CDR3 protein, reported with the most common genes and DNA among its rows. What appears here as the V and J calls and clone size reflects TCRdb's work, not the paper's. The sample table lists 1.5 million to 2 million distinct CDR3 sequences, around 29% of them with a count of one. Approximately 0.29% of the sample is taken by the ten largest.

This clonotype was observed once. Its recognized antigen is unknown. Base qualities were left out, and no much larger clone turns up one base away. As encoded in the germline V gene (reference sequence), CDR1 is DFQATT while CDR2 is SNEGSKA. The CDR3 covers 15 residues, taking in both the cysteine and the phenylalanine. Just the 45-base CDR3 DNA is kept, in frame starting at base 1. Trimming removed 3 bases from V and 8 bases from J, leaving 22 bases between the germline ends. The sample taken for sequencing was cord blood. The receptor's source is a newborn girl in good health. The chain employs TRBV20-1 and TRBJ1-2, with TRBD1 tentatively as D gene (5 bases match). The nucleotide sequence is given as TGCAGTGCTAGCCCTAGGAGGGGAAGGAAGGGGGGCTACACCTTC. The encoded protein is CSASPRRGRKGGYTF.